The present T cell receptor (beta chain) was sequenced within a study of T cell responses to AZD1222 COVID-19 vaccine. Findings of the study overall: Increased Spike-specific TCR breadth and depth were observed after two AZD1222 doses.

The assay was immunoSEQ multiplex PCR, and TCRdb's table has in-frame clones only and misses some. The sample yields about 100,000 clones, just under 90% seen once. As concerns this clone: Its antigen is unknown.

Material: peripheral blood, obtained on day 0 of AZD1222 vaccination. The clonotype comes from an adult in good health.

Here the CDR3 reads CATSRESIHANTEAFF. CDR3 sequence (DNA): TGTGCCACCAGCAGAGAGTCCATCCACGCGAACACTGAAGCTTTCTTT. The V gene is TRBV15, the J gene TRBJ1-1; D is unclear. Trimming took 0 bases from V and 1 from J, leaving 12 bases between them. CDR1 is LNHNV and CDR2 is YYDKDF in the germline V gene (reference sequence). This CDR3 is built from 16 residues.